This TCR beta chain was sequenced for a study of CD8 T cells in Susac syndrome. The wider study: Among the Susac syndrome patients who underwent sequencing, about six had clinically active disease, while eight of them were in remission. Study-wide findings and caveats: The study identified roughly seventeen and five Susac-specific public clones in total CD8+ and CD8+ TEMRA repertoires.

After extraction with the RNeasy kit, about 0.5 to 1 ug of the RNA was reverse transcribed using random hexamers. Amplification of TCR beta CDR3 was carried out by immunoSEQ multiplex PCR, which covered 54 Vbeta and 13 Jbeta segments. TCRdb analysed the immunoSEQ multiplex PCR reads with MiXCR anew, one entry per CDR3 protein. The table lists nearly 110,000 distinct CDR3 sequences, roughly 94% of them singletons. In regard to this clonotype: Its antigen is currently unknown.

The ends were cut back, 1 base at V and 8 bases at J, with 11 bases in the middle. The CDR3 runs to 12 residues. The germline V gene encodes CDR1 SQVTM and CDR2 ANQGSEA. In contrast to the negatively isolated CD8+ and CD4+ T cells, TEMRA cells were FACS-enriched. The source is a human donor with Susac syndrome. V and J are TRBV29-1 and TRBJ1-2; D perhaps matches TRBD1 (6 bases). The sequenced sample was CD8+ T cells from PBMCs. The DNA of the CDR3 is TGCAGCGTTGAAGTCAGGGGCCGGGGCTACACCTTC. Residues: CSVEVRGRGYTF. The full variable domain, completed using reference TRBV29-1 and TRBJ1-2, is SAVISQKPSRDICQRGTSLTIQCQVDSQVTMMFWYRQQPGQSLTLIATANQGSEATYESGFVIDKFPISRPNLTFSTLTVSNMSPEDSSIYLCSVEVRGRGYTFGSGTRLTVV.